This T cell receptor beta chain appears in the sequencing data of a study of CXCR3-negative and CXCR3-positive naive CD8 T cells. Study-wide findings and caveats: Similar TRBV-TRBJ usage was seen in naive cells (both CXCR3-negative and CXCR3-positive), but memory cells differed. Surface CD5 was comparable between naive subsets; TCR strength was inferred from TRB CDR3 properties.

UMI labels and 5' RACE were used to prepare the TRB cDNA libraries. No DNA is given; TCRdb re-called the 5' RACE reads and lists each CDR3 protein once. This sample carries tens of thousands of distinct CDR3 sequences, with around 20% going to the ten biggest clones. With regard to this clonotype: The antigen remains unidentified.

Germline-derived CDR1 and CDR2 are DFQATT and SNEGSKA (reference sequence). The CDR3 loop spans 16 amino acids. Source material: memory CD8+ T cells from blood. The clonotype comes from a human donor in good health. Some clones in this sample may be carry-over from other donors' samples. The chain is built from TRBV20-1 and TRBJ1-5; with no DNA, the TCRdb D assignment of TRBD1 cannot be verified. The CDR3 region is CSARGQGDFSNQPQHF.